The 27 T cell receptor beta chains given below trace back to one sample, sequenced in a study. TCRdb ran MiXCR on the RT-PCR reads and lists one entry per CDR3 protein. The sample carries roughly 1,400 distinct CDR3 sequences, 30% to 40% recorded once. Specimen: memory CD4+ T cells from salivary gland. These receptors were taken from a female donor with primary Sjogren's syndrome.

The V and J genes are TRBV5-1 and TRBJ1-1; D gene unclear. Trimming took off 2 bases at V and 4 bases at J, with 12 bases between the two ends. Germline V gene sequence: CDR1 SGHRS, CDR2 YFSETQ. The CDR3 loop spans 14 amino acids. CDR3 nucleotides: TGCGCCAGCAGCTTACACCAAAGGAGCACTGAAGCTTTCTTT. Translated: CASSLHQRSTEAFF.

This clonotype rates as medium-sized. This sequence joins TRBV12-3 or TRBV12-4 and TRBJ2-4, with D possibly matching TRBD2 (6 bases). Trimming removed 5 bases at V and 7 bases at J, with 15 bases between. The CDR3 has 14 amino acids. CDR3 sequence: CASSPLGGNNIQYF. The CDR3 DNA follows: TGTGCCAGCAGTCCCCTGGGAGGCAACAACATTCAGTACTTC.

The chain joins TRBV7-8 to TRBJ2-3; 7 positions match TRBD1. This CDR3 spans 15 amino acids. The V segment lost 1 base and the J segment 3 bases; nucleotides outside the gene matches: 4. Germline V gene lookup returns CDR1 SGHVS and CDR2 FQNEAQ. Here the CDR3 DNA reads TGTGCCAGCAGCTTAGTAGTCAGGGGGACAGATACGCAGTATTTT. Translated: CASSLVVRGTDTQYF.

Within the sample, this clonotype is large. This chain connects TRBV12-3 or TRBV12-4 to TRBJ1-6; D unresolved. CDR3 length equals 13 residues. V lost 3 bases and J lost 5, with 5 bases in between. The CDR3 DNA reads as TGTGCCAGCAGTTTGGCCCATAATTCACCCCTCCACTTT. It specifies CASSLAHNSPLHF.

This clonotype rates as medium-sized. This chain connects TRBV6-5 to TRBJ2-1, with 9 bases aligning to TRBD2. The CDR3 sequence is 15 residues long. V gave up 6 bases and J gave up 2 bases; unmatched junction bases: 5. Looked up from germline, CDR1 is MNHEY and CDR2 is SVGAGI. The CDR3 region has the DNA TGTGCCAGCAGCCTCGCGGGGGGGGCCTACAATGAGCAGTTCTTC. Protein: CASSLAGGAYNEQFF.

This clonotype is large in the sample. The V and J genes are TRBV5-8 and TRBJ2-7, with 8 bases matching TRBD1. The CDR3 length is 13 residues. Germline values: CDR1 SGHTS, CDR2 YDEGEE. V gave up 4 bases and J gave up 7 bases; unmatched junction bases: 7. The chain's CDR3 is CASSADRAREQYF. In nucleotides, the CDR3 is TGTGCCAGCAGCGCGGACAGGGCGAGGGAGCAGTACTTC.

By share, this clonotype counts as large. The V call is TRBV5-6, the J call TRBJ2-1; D is uncertain. The germline CDR1 and CDR2 sequences are SGHDT and YYEEEE. V lost 4 bases, J lost 1 base, and 9 bases lay in between. CDR3 length: 14 amino acids. The CDR3 DNA reads TGTGCCAGCAGCCGTGTCCTATCCTACAATGAGCAGTTCTTC. It yields the protein CASSRVLSYNEQFF.

This clonotype has at least ten counts. The CDR3: CASSTGTVMNTEAFF. CDR3 DNA sequence: TGTGCCAGTAGTACCGGAACAGTCATGAACACTGAAGCTTTCTTT. The chain has TRBV19 and TRBJ1-1, with unresolved D. V lost 4 bases to trimming and J lost 0 bases, with 12 bases between them. CDR3 length: 15 amino acids. Looked up from germline, CDR1 is LNHDA and CDR2 is SQIVND (reference sequence).

The CDR3 region is CASSLDGTANYGYTF. CDR3 sequence (DNA): TGCGCCAGCAGCTTGGACGGGACAGCTAACTATGGCTACACCTTC. The genes are TRBV5-1 and TRBJ1-2; 7 bases line up with TRBD1. The CDR3 is made up of 15 amino acids. The junction had 2 bases not matched to a gene; V was cut back by 0 bases and J by 0 bases. Germline V lookup: CDR1 SGHRS, CDR2 YFSETQ.

About this clonotype: The junction does not match germline at one end; this may be a read error. The chain recombines TRBV20-1 with TRBJ2-1, with 12 bases aligning to TRBD2. Germline V CDR1 and CDR2: DFQATT, SNEGSKA (reference sequence). The CDR3 loop spans 11 amino acids. In DNA, the CDR3 is TGCAGTACTAGCGGGGGGAATGAGCAGTTCTTC. Residues: CSTSGGNEQFF.

As to this clonotype: Since the CDR3 does not end with the conserved phenylalanine or tryptophan, this likely comes from a read error. It is unclear where the CDR3 begins or ends on the DNA, so no DNA is shown, and the CDR3 is as TCRdb lists it. V usage is TRBV5-1 and J usage is TRBJ2-3. The CDR3 is 14 amino acids in total, end residues counted. The germline gives CDR1 SGHRS, CDR2 YFSETQ. The CDR3 loop is CASRYLASSTDTQY.

By proportion, this clonotype is large. The chain is built from TRBV12-3 or TRBV12-4 and TRBJ2-1; D uncertain. Between the trimmed V and J ends, which lost 7 bases and 0 bases, there was a span of 13 bases. The CDR3 extends over 15 amino acids. DNA of the CDR3: TGTGCCAGCACAAGGGTCGGCGGCTCCTACAATGAGCAGTTCTTC. Translated: CASTRVGGSYNEQFF.

This clonotype is labeled medium-sized. This chain joins TRBV7-8 and TRBJ2-3; tentative D call: TRBD1 (6 bases). The CDR3 totals 16 residues. Germline V gene sequence: CDR1 SGHVS, CDR2 FQNEAQ. V was shortened by 1 base and J by 0 bases, with 11 bases between the two germline ends. CDR3 nucleotide sequence: TGTGCCAGCAGCTTAGTAGTCAGGGGCAGCACAGATACGCAGTATTTT. Amino acid sequence: CASSLVVRGSTDTQYF.

This clonotype is large (0.1 to 1%). V and J are TRBV7-8 and TRBJ2-3, with D perhaps being TRBD1 or TRBD2 (5 bases each). Germline V CDR1 and CDR2: SGHVS, FQNEAQ. This CDR3 has 16 amino acids. V dropped 5 bases and J dropped 2 bases, with 17 bases sitting between them. The CDR3 coding sequence is TGTGCCAGCAGCGTTTTGGGGGTTAGGGCCACAGATACGCAGTATTTT. Translation: CASSVLGVRATDTQYF.

This clonotype is labeled large. The rearrangement uses TRBV12-3 or TRBV12-4 and TRBJ1-5; unclear D gene. V was shortened by 2 bases and J by 3 bases, with 8 bases between the two germline ends. CDR3 length: 14 residues. The CDR3 is CASSLRAPNQPQHF. In DNA form, the CDR3 reads TGTGCCAGCAGTTTAAGGGCCCCCAATCAGCCCCAGCATTTT.

The rearrangement joins TRBV11-2 to TRBJ1-3; 8 positions match TRBD1. J gave up 2 bases and V 5 bases, and 5 bases lay outside the gene matches. This CDR3 contains 15 residues. CDR1 is SGHAT and CDR2 is FQNNGV in the germline V gene. CDR3 DNA sequence: TGTGCCAGCAGCCGCCCGGGACAGGCTGGAAACACCATATATTTT. Protein: CASSRPGQAGNTIYF.

This clonotype was seen at least ten times. This chain connects TRBV5-4 to TRBJ1-1; 9 nucleotides match TRBD1. The CDR3 spans 15 residues. The trim removed 2 bases at V and 6 bases at J, leaving 8 bases unmatched. Germline loops: CDR1 SGHNT, CDR2 YYREEE (reference sequence). The CDR3 spells CASSLGQGRIPEAFF. Here the CDR3 DNA reads TGTGCCAGCAGCTTAGGACAGGGGAGGATTCCTGAAGCTTTCTTT.

This clonotype was observed at least ten times. The chain couples TRBV18 to TRBJ1-2, with D possibly matching TRBD1 (6 bases). Trimming removed 2 bases from V and 2 bases from J, with 9 bases in between. Germline V gene lookup returns CDR1 KGHSH and CDR2 LQKENI. The CDR3 runs 14 residues. Here the CDR3 reads CASSPDRTNYGYTF. The CDR3 coding sequence is TGTGCCAGCTCACCAGACAGGACCAACTATGGCTACACCTTC.

Only one count was recorded for this clonotype. This sequence joins TRBV5-1 and TRBJ2-7; D gene unclear. V was trimmed by 0 bases and J by 4 bases, leaving 5 bases between them. This CDR3 region has 12 residues. From germline, CDR1 is SGHRS and CDR2 YFSETQ. In DNA, the CDR3 is TGCGCCAGCAGCTTGGAAGGGTACGAGCAGTACTTC. Protein product: CASSLEGYEQYF.

This chain joins TRBV6-2 or TRBV6-3 and TRBJ2-7, with D perhaps being TRBD1 or TRBD2 (5 bases each). V was trimmed by 6 bases and J by 4 bases, leaving 10 bases between them. This CDR3 comprises 12 residues. CDR1 and CDR2 from the germline V gene are MNHEY and SVGEGT. The CDR3 DNA is TGTGCCAGCAGCGGGGACCTATACGAGCAGTACTTC. As protein: CASSGDLYEQYF.

This clonotype was counted once. This chain links TRBV10-3 with TRBJ2-7, with D hard to call. Germline assignment: CDR1 ENHRY and CDR2 SYGVKD. The CDR3 is made up of 15 amino acids. The ends were cut back, 10 bases at V and 3 bases at J, with 22 bases in the middle. DNA of the CDR3: TGTGCCACACGTCCCGGCGCGTGGGAAAGCTACGAGCAGTACTTC. Amino acids: CATRPGAWESYEQYF.

By its share, this clonotype is medium-sized. This chain joins TRBV6-5 and TRBJ2-3; D is unclear. Looked up from germline, CDR1 is MNHEY and CDR2 is SVGAGI. Trimming pared 2 bases from V and 5 bases from J, leaving 2 bases between. The CDR3 loop spans 11 amino acids. The CDR3 DNA is TGTGCCAGCAGTTACCTAGATACGCAGTATTTT. It is translated as CASSYLDTQYF.

The chain recombines TRBV7-3 with TRBJ2-3, with a tentative D call TRBD1 (6 bases). The germline CDR1 and CDR2 sequences are SGHTA and FQGTGA. V dropped 5 bases and J dropped 2 bases, with 11 bases sitting between them. The CDR3 extends over 14 amino acids. CDR3 amino acids: CASSQTGTTDTQYF. The CDR3 coding sequence is TGTGCCAGCAGCCAAACAGGGACCACAGATACGCAGTATTTT.

In its sample, this clonotype was seen once. The chain has TRBV20-1 and TRBJ2-3; 9 positions match TRBD2. Germline CDR1 is DFQATT and CDR2 is SNEGSKA (reference sequence). The CDR3 is made up of 14 amino acids. With 3 bases clipped from V and 1 base from J, the junction kept 2 bases outside the gene matches. Here the CDR3 reads CSASASGGTDTQYF. The CDR3 DNA follows: TGCAGTGCTAGTGCTAGCGGGGGCACAGATACGCAGTATTTT.

By share, this clonotype ranks as medium-sized. V is TRBV25-1 and J is TRBJ1-5, with D possibly being TRBD1 (5 bases). Per germline, CDR1 MGHDK and CDR2 SYGVNS. With 4 bases removed from V and 4 bases from J, the gap between germline ends came to 17 bases. This CDR3 has 16 amino acids. The CDR3 bases are TGTGCCAGCAGTGGGGGAGGAGGGGTTGGTAATCAGCCCCAGCATTTT. Translation gives CASSGGGGVGNQPQHF.

This clonotype is medium-sized by share. The V call is TRBV6-1, the J call TRBJ1-4; 11 nucleotides line up with TRBD1. Trimming cost V 8 bases and J 8 bases; bases outside gene matches: 4. Looked up from germline, CDR1 is MNHNS and CDR2 is SASEGT. This CDR3 comprises 13 residues. CDR3 amino acids: CASRTGGKEKLFF. The CDR3 bases are TGTGCCAGCCGGACAGGGGGCAAGGAAAAACTGTTTTTT.

This clonotype is deemed large. The V and J genes are TRBV20-1 and TRBJ1-2; maybe TRBD1 (6 bases). Germline V gives CDR1 DFQATT, CDR2 SNEGSKA (reference sequence). Trimming took off 3 bases at V and 8 bases at J, with 16 bases between the two ends. This CDR3 contains 13 residues. The CDR3 DNA follows: TGCAGTGCTAGCGCCATAACAGGGTTAGGCTACACCTTC. Protein product: CSASAITGLGYTF.